The sequence of this TCR beta chain was determined in a study of prognosis after radiotherapy for stage I lung cancer. Findings of the study overall: Patients with and without metastases reportedly differed in TRBV and TRBJ gene usage frequencies.

V lost 0 bases to trimming and J lost 6 bases, with 12 bases between them. CDR3 length equals 14 residues. CDR1 is MNHEY, CDR2 SVGAGI, per germline. As concerns this clonotype: Its antigen remains unidentified.

With two-round multiplex PCR, TCR beta CDR3 sequences were amplified from genomic DNA. The first PCR round targeted every TRBV and TRBJ gene with specific primers. In TCRdb, the multiplex PCR reads were re-called with MiXCR into one record per CDR3 protein. This sample has approximately 16,000 distinct CDR3 sequences; 25% to 35% occur once, and the top ten carry approximately 30%. Investigators drew six milliliters of peripheral blood at each of two time points. The input for sequencing was PBMCs, taken before or after stereotactic body radiation therapy (not recorded which). The TCR comes from a donor aged 50 or older with non-small cell lung cancer. This chain connects TRBV6-5 to TRBJ2-7; no firm D call. CDR3 loop: CASSYSNRKVEQYF. The CDR3 bases are TGTGCCAGCAGTTACTCCAATAGGAAGGTCGAGCAGTACTTC.